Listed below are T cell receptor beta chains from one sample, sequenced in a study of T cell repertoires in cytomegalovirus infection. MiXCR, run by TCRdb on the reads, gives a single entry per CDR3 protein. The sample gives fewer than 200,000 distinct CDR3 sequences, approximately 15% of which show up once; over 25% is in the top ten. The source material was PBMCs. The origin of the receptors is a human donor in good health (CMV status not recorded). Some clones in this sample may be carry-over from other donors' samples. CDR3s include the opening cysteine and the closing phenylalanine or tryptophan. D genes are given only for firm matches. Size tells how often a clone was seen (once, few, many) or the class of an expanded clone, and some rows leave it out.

DNA: TGTGCCAGCAGTTATACGCCCGGTACGCAGTATTTT; CDR3: CASSYTPGTQYF; size: many; V: TRBV6-2/TRBV6-3; D: NA; J: TRBJ2-3; length: 12
DNA: TGTGCCAGCAGTTACCGGACAGGCCAGTTTATGAACACTGAAGCTTTCTTT; CDR3: CASSYRTGQFMNTEAFF; size: many; V: TRBV6-2/TRBV6-3; D: TRBD1; J: TRBJ1-1; length: 17
DNA: TGTGCCAGCAGTGAACTACTGAACGTTTACACCTTC; CDR3: CASSELLNVYTF; size: many; V: TRBV25-1; D: NA; J: TRBJ1-2; length: 12
DNA: TGTGCCAGCAGTGAAGTTTGGGGGGACTACTCCTACAATGAGCAGTTCTTC; CDR3: CASSEVWGDYSYNEQFF; size: NA; V: TRBV6-1; D: TRBD2; J: TRBJ2-1; length: 17
DNA: TGCAGTGCGGATCGGACTAGCGGTGAGCAGTTCTTC; CDR3: CSADRTSGEQFF; size: NA; V: TRBV20-1; D: TRBD2; J: TRBJ2-1; length: 12
DNA: TGCAGTGCTACGACTAGCGGGAGGAGAACCGGGGAGCTGTTTTTT; CDR3: CSATTSGRRTGELFF; size: few; V: TRBV20-1; D: TRBD2; J: TRBJ2-2; length: 15
DNA: TGCAGTGCGACCCAGGGGGCCCTCTTCCACGAGCAGTACTTC; CDR3: CSATQGALFHEQYF; size: NA; V: TRBV20-1; D: TRBD1; J: TRBJ2-7; length: 14
DNA: TGTGCCAGCAGCACCGGGACTAGCGCAACCTACGAGCAGTACTTC; CDR3: CASSTGTSATYEQYF; size: many; V: TRBV7-2; D: TRBD2; J: TRBJ2-7; length: 15
DNA: TGCGCCGCTGGGCGGGGGGGGGGGGCTGAAGCTTTCTTT; CDR3: CAAGRGGGAEAFF; size: few; V: TRBV10-2; D: NA; J: TRBJ1-1; length: 13
DNA: TGTGCCAGTGGGACCGTCAACACTGAAGCTTTCTTT; CDR3: CASGTVNTEAFF; size: few; V: TRBV28; D: NA; J: TRBJ1-1; length: 12
DNA: TGTGCCAGCAGCTTCCCGGGCCTGATGAATGAGCAGTTCTTC; CDR3: CASSFPGLMNEQFF; size: many; V: TRBV7-8; D: NA; J: TRBJ2-1; length: 14
DNA: TGTGCCAGCAGCTTAACCGGGACAGCGGGCTACACCTTC; CDR3: CASSLTGTAGYTF; size: many; V: TRBV7-9; D: TRBD1; J: TRBJ1-2; length: 13
DNA: TGTGCCATCAGAGAGGCAGGTCTTAATTCACCCCTCCACTTT; CDR3: CAIREAGLNSPLHF; size: few; V: TRBV10-3; D: NA; J: TRBJ1-6; length: 14
DNA: TGTGCCAGCAGCTTTGAGGGAAGGCACGGGGAGCTGTTTTTT; CDR3: CASSFEGRHGELFF; size: few; V: TRBV5-4; D: NA; J: TRBJ2-2; length: 14
DNA: TGTGCCAGCAGTTCAGGACAGTTCAATGAGCAGTTCTTC; CDR3: CASSSGQFNEQFF; size: few; V: TRBV28; D: NA; J: TRBJ2-1; length: 13
DNA: TGTGCCAGCAGCTTTCTGGACAGGTACGAGCAGTACTTC; CDR3: CASSFLDRYEQYF; size: many; V: TRBV7-2; D: TRBD1; J: TRBJ2-7; length: 13
DNA: TGTGCCAGCAGCCAACCTAGGGATACGCAGTATTTT; CDR3: CASSQPRDTQYF; size: NA; V: TRBV6-2/TRBV6-3; D: NA; J: TRBJ2-3; length: 12
DNA: TGCAGCGTTAACCCGACAGGCGACTATGGCTACACCTTC; CDR3: CSVNPTGDYGYTF; size: NA; V: TRBV29-1; D: NA; J: TRBJ1-2; length: 13
DNA: TGTGCCAGCAGTGAGCGGGGGGGCACAGATACGCAGTATTTT; CDR3: CASSERGGTDTQYF; size: NA; V: TRBV6-4; D: TRBD2; J: TRBJ2-3; length: 14
DNA: TGTGCCAGCAGCTTAGACGGGGGCGGCAATCAGCCCCAGCATTTT; CDR3: CASSLDGGGNQPQHF; size: many; V: TRBV7-8; D: NA; J: TRBJ1-5; length: 15
DNA: TGCGCCAGCAGGACGGGACTAGCGTGGGGGGATACGCAGTATTTT; CDR3: CASRTGLAWGDTQYF; size: NA; V: TRBV5-1; D: TRBD2; J: TRBJ2-3; length: 15
DNA: TGTGCCAGCAGCCCACGACTAGCGGGAGGGCAAGGAGATACGCAGTATTTT; CDR3: CASSPRLAGGQGDTQYF; size: many; V: TRBV7-2; D: TRBD2; J: TRBJ2-3; length: 17
DNA: TGTGCCAGCAGCCTAGGGACGTCTGCGGGGACTGAAGCTTTCTTT; CDR3: CASSLGTSAGTEAFF; size: many; V: TRBV7-6; D: NA; J: TRBJ1-1; length: 15
DNA: TGCGCCAGCAGCCAATTTTTTTCCTGGGACAGCGGAGGCTCCTACGAGCAGTACTTC; CDR3: CASSQFFSWDSGGSYEQYF; size: many; V: TRBV4-1; D: TRBD1; J: TRBJ2-7; length: 19
DNA: TGTGCCAGCAGCCCGACAGGGAAACTGTTTTTT; CDR3: CASSPTGKLFF; size: few; V: TRBV11-2; D: TRBD1; J: TRBJ1-4; length: 11
DNA: TGTGCCAGCTCACCAACAGGGACGAGAAATACGCAGTATTTT; CDR3: CASSPTGTRNTQYF; size: few; V: TRBV18; D: NA; J: TRBJ2-3; length: 14
DNA: TGCAGCCTCTCGGGGACTAGTTTCTACGAGCAGTACTTC; CDR3: CSLSGTSFYEQYF; size: many; V: TRBV20-1; D: TRBD2; J: TRBJ2-7; length: 13
DNA: TGCGCCAGCAGCCAAGATCGCGGACATCAGCCCCAGCATTTT; CDR3: CASSQDRGHQPQHF; size: many; V: TRBV4-1; D: NA; J: TRBJ1-5; length: 14
DNA: TGTGCCAGCAGCTTAAATCGGGCAGGGGCCCTAGCTAACTATGGCTACACCTTC; CDR3: CASSLNRAGALANYGYTF; size: many; V: TRBV7-2; D: NA; J: TRBJ1-2; length: 18
DNA: TGTGCCACCAGCAGACCCCCACCCGGCGGGGGAGGAAACATTCAGTACTTC; CDR3: CATSRPPPGGGGNIQYF; size: few; V: TRBV15; D: TRBD2; J: TRBJ2-4; length: 17
DNA: TGTGCCAGTAGTCTCCTGGGACAGGATAATGAAAAACTGTTTTTT; CDR3: CASSLLGQDNEKLFF; size: many; V: TRBV19; D: TRBD1; J: TRBJ1-4; length: 15
DNA: TGTGCCACCAGCAGATACAGGGGGGGCTCCTACGAGCAGTACTTC; CDR3: CATSRYRGGSYEQYF; size: NA; V: TRBV15; D: NA; J: TRBJ2-7; length: 15
DNA: TGTGCCACCAGTGATTTGACCGGGAGAGGTCACACCGGGGAGCTGTTTTTT; CDR3: CATSDLTGRGHTGELFF; size: many; V: TRBV24-1; D: NA; J: TRBJ2-2; length: 17
DNA: TGTGCCAGCAGCCCAAGCCTCGGACGGTCCGTTCTGAATGAGCAGTTCTTC; CDR3: CASSPSLGRSVLNEQFF; size: many; V: TRBV7-2; D: NA; J: TRBJ2-1; length: 17
DNA: TGTGCCAGCAGCGCCGTGGCGGGAAGCTCCTACAATGAGCAGTTCTTC; CDR3: CASSAVAGSSYNEQFF; size: many; V: TRBV7-2; D: NA; J: TRBJ2-1; length: 16
DNA: TGTGCCAGCAGCCCCGACCGGGGGGGCCTGAATGAGCAGTTCTTC; CDR3: CASSPDRGGLNEQFF; size: few; V: TRBV7-3; D: TRBD2; J: TRBJ2-1; length: 15
DNA: TGTGCCAGCAGCTTAGATTTTAGATGGATGCGAGGGACGCATCCTCTGAACACTGAAGCTTTCTTT; CDR3: CASSLDFRWMRGTHPLNTEAFF; size: many; V: TRBV11-2; D: NA; J: TRBJ1-1; length: 22
DNA: TGTGCCAGCAGCTTAGAGTCGCCCCGGGAGCAGTTCTTC; CDR3: CASSLESPREQFF; size: many; V: TRBV7-3; D: NA; J: TRBJ2-1; length: 13
DNA: TGTGCCAGCGCCCGACACGGGGGAGCTTTCTTT; CDR3: CASARHGGAFF; size: NA; V: TRBV7-8; D: NA; J: TRBJ1-1; length: 11
DNA: TGTGCCAGCAGCTCTAGCGGGAGGGTCCCCACCGGGGAGCTGTTTTTT; CDR3: CASSSSGRVPTGELFF; size: NA; V: TRBV7-2; D: TRBD2; J: TRBJ2-2; length: 16
DNA: TGTGCCAGCAGGGTGGCTACCTACAATGAGCAGTTCTTC; CDR3: CASRVATYNEQFF; size: few; V: TRBV2; D: NA; J: TRBJ2-1; length: 13
DNA: TGTGCCAGCAGCCCCAGTAGGCCTGAGCAGTTCTTC; CDR3: CASSPSRPEQFF; size: NA; V: TRBV11-2; D: NA; J: TRBJ2-1; length: 12
DNA: TGTGCCACCAGCAGAGATGGCCGGGGGGATACGCAGTATTTT; CDR3: CATSRDGRGDTQYF; size: many; V: TRBV15; D: NA; J: TRBJ2-3; length: 14
DNA: TGTGCCAGCAGAACGGACAGGGGATCTACAGATACGCAGTATTTT; CDR3: CASRTDRGSTDTQYF; size: many; V: TRBV7-2; D: TRBD1; J: TRBJ2-3; length: 15
DNA: TGCAGTGTTCCCGGGACAGGGGTCACAGATACGCAGTATTTT; CDR3: CSVPGTGVTDTQYF; size: few; V: TRBV20-1; D: TRBD1; J: TRBJ2-3; length: 14
DNA: TGCAGCGTTCCGGGAAGGGGCTACAATGAGCAGTTCTTC; CDR3: CSVPGRGYNEQFF; size: many; V: TRBV29-1; D: NA; J: TRBJ2-1; length: 13
DNA: TGCGCCAGCAGCTTAACGACAGGGGGTCTGAACACCGGGGAGCTGTTTTTT; CDR3: CASSLTTGGLNTGELFF; size: NA; V: TRBV4-1; D: TRBD1; J: TRBJ2-2; length: 17
DNA: TGTGCCACCAGTGACCACCCCTCGGGGGCGAACACCGGGGAGCTGTTTTTT; CDR3: CATSDHPSGANTGELFF; size: NA; V: TRBV24-1; D: NA; J: TRBJ2-2; length: 17
DNA: TGTGCCAGCAGTTTAAGCCAGGGGGCTGGTAACGGGGAGCTGTTTTTT; CDR3: CASSLSQGAGNGELFF; size: many; V: TRBV12-3/TRBV12-4; D: TRBD1; J: TRBJ2-2; length: 16
DNA: TGTGCCAGCAGTTTAGCGCACGTAGGGGAGCAGTTCTTC; CDR3: CASSLAHVGEQFF; size: few; V: TRBV12-3/TRBV12-4; D: NA; J: TRBJ2-1; length: 13
DNA: TGTGCCAGCAGGTTCAGCCGGGGGGCGAATAGGCAGTTCTTC; CDR3: CASRFSRGANRQFF; size: NA; V: TRBV2; D: NA; J: TRBJ2-1; length: 14
DNA: TGTGCCAGCAGCCCCGTTTGGAGCGGGGGGTCCTACGAGCAGTACTTC; CDR3: CASSPVWSGGSYEQYF; size: many; V: TRBV7-2; D: TRBD2; J: TRBJ2-7; length: 16
DNA: TGCAGCGTTGAAAGGGACAGTTTCGAGCAGTACTTC; CDR3: CSVERDSFEQYF; size: many; V: TRBV29-1; D: TRBD1; J: TRBJ2-7; length: 12
DNA: TGTGCCAGCAGCTTAGGGACAGGGTATGAAGCTTTCTTT; CDR3: CASSLGTGYEAFF; size: few; V: TRBV7-6; D: TRBD1; J: TRBJ1-1; length: 13
DNA: TGTGCCAGCAGAGGGACAGGGGGCGTTTCAGGCTCACCCCTCCACTTT; CDR3: CASRGTGGVSGSPLHF; size: NA; V: TRBV6-5; D: TRBD1; J: TRBJ1-6; length: 16
DNA: TGCAGCGTTCCCGGACTAGCGACAGATACGCAGTATTTT; CDR3: CSVPGLATDTQYF; size: few; V: TRBV29-1; D: TRBD2; J: TRBJ2-3; length: 13
DNA: TGCAGTGCTAGCTCAACATTAGAACAGGGTGGCAATGAGCAGTTCTTC; CDR3: CSASSTLEQGGNEQFF; size: NA; V: TRBV20-1; D: NA; J: TRBJ2-1; length: 16
DNA: TGTGCCAGCAGCTTTCCAGGGAAGGGAACGGAGACCGGGGAGCTGTTTTTT; CDR3: CASSFPGKGTETGELFF; size: few; V: TRBV7-3; D: NA; J: TRBJ2-2; length: 17
DNA: TGTGCCAGCAGTTACTCGATGGCTAGCGGCCCCTACGAGCAGTACTTC; CDR3: CASSYSMASGPYEQYF; size: many; V: TRBV6-5; D: TRBD2; J: TRBJ2-7; length: 16